The following is a TCR beta chain sequence with its context. This specimen belongs to a study of control samples from healthy donors and cancer patients. The CDR3 is 15 amino acids. Germline trimming cut 10 bases from V and 7 bases from J; bases unmatched to any gene: 12. Germline V gene lookup returns CDR1 ENHRY and CDR2 SYGVKD. The protocol was immunoSEQ multiplex PCR, while the TCRdb copy is restricted to in-frame clones and leaves out a portion. There are over 150,000 clones in the sample; just under 95% occur only once, and roughly 1.5% lies in the top ten. The gene calls are TRBV10-3 and TRBJ2-2, with 10 bases that match TRBD2. Sequencing was done on a sample of blood. This TCR came from a man younger than 30 in good health. The CDR3 bases are TGTGCCACCTCCAGCGGGGGGGCCTGGGGCGGGGAGCTGTTTTTT. Encoded protein: CATSSGGAWGGELFF.